One and the same sample provided the 11 T cell receptor beta chains below, sequenced in a study of molecular identifiers for immune sequencing clone quantification. TCRdb passed the PCR reads through MiXCR, listing each CDR3 protein once. The table has about 500,000 distinct CDR3 sequences, around 23% seen once. The specimen sequenced was naive CD8+ T cells from blood, with Jurkat cell RNA spiked in. The subset was: FACS-sorted CD8+CD4-CCR7+CD45RA+ naive T cells. Receptors were obtained from a human donor in good health. Some libraries in this study had Jurkat cell RNA spiked in.

This clonotype was detected ten times or more. The V call is TRBV27, the J call TRBJ1-5; TRBD1 matches 7 bases. CDR1 is MNHEY and CDR2 is SMNVEV in the germline V gene (reference sequence). This CDR3 has 14 residues. J lost 0 bases, V lost 5 bases, and 1 base had no gene match. The DNA of the CDR3 is TGTGCCAGCAGTCACAGGGGTAGCAATCAGCCCCAGCATTTT. It is translated as CASSHRGSNQPQHF.

This clonotype has just a few counts. The chain couples TRBV4-2 to TRBJ2-1; D call uncertain. Trimming removed 1 base at V and 6 bases at J, with 7 bases between. This CDR3 has 13 amino acids. Per the germline V gene, CDR1 is LGHNA and CDR2 is YNFKEQ. CDR3 in DNA: TGTGCCAGCAGCCAAGGTCTTTTCAATGAGCAGTTCTTC. Its protein product is CASSQGLFNEQFF.

This clonotype was counted between two and nine times. This chain joins TRBV4-2 and TRBJ2-7; D is unresolved. The V gene's germline CDR1 is LGHNA and CDR2 YNFKEQ. The CDR3 covers 16 residues. The germline V and J ends were trimmed by 1 base and 2 bases, with 15 bases remaining between them. The CDR3 region has the DNA TGTGCCAGCAGCCAAGGGACGGAATTCCAGCCCTACGAGCAGTACTTC. It is translated as CASSQGTEFQPYEQYF.

This clonotype was recorded a few times. The rearrangement joins TRBV7-9 to TRBJ2-3, with no clear D. In germline, CDR1 is SEHNR, CDR2 FQNEAQ (reference sequence). V shed 1 base and J shed 2 bases, with 7 bases lying between them. This CDR3 has 14 amino acids. The CDR3 DNA follows: TGTGCCAGCAGCTTAGTAGTCCCCACAGATACGCAGTATTTT. This gives the protein CASSLVVPTDTQYF.

This clonotype was detected a few times. The chain recombines TRBV19 with TRBJ1-2, with 7 bases identical to TRBD1. The CDR3 contains 16 residues. Germline loops: CDR1 LNHDA, CDR2 SQIVND (reference sequence). After removal of 2 bases from V and 7 bases from J, the junction contained 13 bases not matched to a gene. CDR3 sequence reads: CASSIFPPRAGGGYTF. In nucleotides, the CDR3 is TGTGCCAGTAGTATATTTCCCCCCCGGGCAGGGGGTGGCTACACCTTC. The full variable domain, rest sourced from reference TRBV19 and TRBJ1-2, is DGGITQSPKYLFRKEGQNVTLSCEQNLNHDAMYWYRQDPGQGLRLIYYSQIVNDFQKGDIAEGYSVSREKKESFPLTVTSAQKNPTAFYLCASSIFPPRAGGGYTFGSGTRLTVV.

The rearrangement links TRBV6-5 to TRBJ2-7, with TRBD1 matching over 8 bases. Germline V gene data show CDR1 as MNHEY and CDR2 as SVGAGI. The V and J ends lost 6 bases and 3 bases, in that order; junction bases with no gene match: 7. The CDR3 has 14 residues. The CDR3 region has the DNA TGTGCCAGCAGGGATGACAGGGGAGGCTACGAGCAGTACTTC. This encodes CASRDDRGGYEQYF.

The chain has TRBV6-5 and TRBJ2-3, with 9 bases lining up with TRBD2. CDR1 is MNHEY and CDR2 is SVGAGI in the germline V gene. Trimming took 2 bases from V and 5 from J; bases not matched to a gene: 8. The CDR3 has 16 residues. CDR3 protein: CASSYGAGGPGDTQYF. The CDR3 nucleotides read TGTGCCAGCAGTTACGGGGCGGGAGGGCCGGGAGATACGCAGTATTTT.

This clonotype was detected a few times. The V call is TRBV13, the J call TRBJ2-4, with D possibly TRBD1 on 5 matching bases. V was clipped by 1 base and J by 7 bases, with 17 bases between them. CDR1 and CDR2 (germline): PRHDT, FYEKMQ (reference sequence). The CDR3 spans 16 residues. CDR3: CASSLEARGPINIQYF. The CDR3 DNA follows: TGTGCCAGCAGCTTAGAAGCAAGGGGCCCTATTAACATTCAGTACTTC.

This chain links TRBV3-1 with TRBJ2-3; D uncertain. Germline values: CDR1 LGHDT, CDR2 YNNKEL (reference sequence). The length of the CDR3 is 14 residues. The ends were cut back, 0 bases at V and 3 bases at J, with 7 bases in the middle. Here the CDR3 reads CASSQEIGTDTQYF. The CDR3 coding sequence is TGTGCCAGCAGCCAAGAAATCGGTACAGATACGCAGTATTTT.

This clonotype was seen a handful of times. The chain combines TRBV6-2 or TRBV6-3 with TRBJ1-1, with a weak D call TRBD1 (5 bases). Germline V lookup: CDR1 MNHEY, CDR2 SVGEGT. The V end was cut by 0 bases, the J end by 6 bases, with 8 bases between. CDR3 size: 13 residues. CDR3: CASSYSMGPEAFF. The CDR3 coding sequence is TGTGCCAGCAGTTACTCGATGGGGCCTGAAGCTTTCTTT.

This clonotype was counted between two and nine times. The V gene is TRBV5-6, the J gene TRBJ1-1; no firm D call. V lost 4 bases, J lost 8 bases, and 18 bases lay in between. The germline V gene has CDR1 SGHDT and CDR2 YYEEEE. The length of the CDR3 is 14 residues. CDR3 amino acids: CASSPFPSLGEAFF. The CDR3 bases are TGTGCCAGCAGCCCATTCCCCAGCCTCGGCGAAGCTTTCTTT.